Here is one T cell receptor (beta chain) with its context. The antigen is undetermined. Gene names follow the mouse nomenclature. The CDR3 end lies 1 residue beyond the end of the read and is filled in from the germline J gene. Other DNA sequences of this sample code for an identical CDR3. The sample comes from a study of tissue T cells after allogeneic stem cell transplantation. The CDR3 loop spans 14 amino acids. V gave up 3 bases and J gave up 4 bases, with 9 bases separating them. CDR1 and CDR2 from the germline V gene are SNHLY and FYNGKV (reference sequence). Regarding time point: mouse harvest day 7 after allogeneic transplant. Tail vein injection delivered 10^7 T-cell-depleted bone marrow cells and 10^6 splenic CD5+ T cells. B6 (H2b) cells into BALB/c (H2d) mice; tissues taken at day 7 or 14. The protocol was immunoSEQ multiplex PCR, while the TCRdb copy is restricted to in-frame clones and leaves out a portion. The sample lists roughly 9,500 clones, under 55% occurring once.

Findings of the study overall: The study did not identify alloreactive or antigen-specific tissue TCRs, and some clones might be persisting host cells. Few T cell clones were shared across patients, but motif clusters showed tissue-specific shared signatures. Anatomically similar tissues had similar TCR repertoires within each patient.

The J gene is TRBJ2-2, the V gene TRBV3; D gene unclear. The sample was gut tissue. The receptor was isolated from a female BALB/c mouse given C57BL/6 T cells with graft-versus-host disease after an allogeneic hematopoietic cell transplant. CDR3 DNA (partial): TGTGCCAGCAGCTTTCAGGTTGGCACCGGGCAGCTCTAC. Its translation: CASSFQVGTGQLY. The entire CDR3 is CASSFQVGTGQLYF.